The 24 T cell receptor beta chains presented below share a single source sample, sequenced in a study of blood T cell repertoires in COVID-19. Repertoires were generated with immunoSEQ multiplex PCR, while TCRdb's copy carries only in-frame clones and drops some. The table records 100,000 to 120,000 clones, approximately 84% of them present only once. The sample comprised peripheral blood. These receptors all come from a man aged 40-55 years with acute or convalescent COVID-19.

The V gene is TRBV25-1, the J gene TRBJ1-4, with TRBD1 identical over 10 bases. CDR1 MGHDK and CDR2 SYGVNS come from the germline V gene. The CDR3 is 16 amino acids. The ends lost 1 base at V and 8 bases at J; junction bases unmatched: 7. CDR3 in amino acids: CASSESPGQGREKLFF. The CDR3 DNA sequence: TGTGCCAGCAGTGAATCTCCGGGACAGGGGAGGGAAAAACTGTTTTTT.

The chain links TRBV5-4 to TRBJ2-5; tentative D call: TRBD2 (5 bases). The CDR3 loop spans 14 amino acids. Trimming left V 3 bases short and J 1 base short, with 10 bases between. Germline CDR1 SGHNT, CDR2 YYREEE (reference sequence). CDR3 nucleotides: TGTGCCAGCAGCTCCGTTGGACTCCAAGAGACCCAGTACTTC. Translation: CASSSVGLQETQYF. Together with reference TRBV5-4 and TRBJ2-5, the CDR3 gives the full variable domain: ETGVTQSPTHLIKTRGQQVTLRCSSQSGHNTVSWYQQALGQGPQFIFQYYREEENGRGNFPPRFSGLQFPNYSSELNVNALELDDSALYLCASSSVGLQETQYFGPGTRLLVL.

This rearrangement joins TRBV6-6 to TRBJ1-2, with D maybe TRBD1 (5 bases). Looked up from germline, CDR1 is MNHNY and CDR2 is SVGAGI (reference sequence). CDR3 length equals 15 residues. V lost 2 bases and J lost 0, with 10 bases in between. In nucleotides, the CDR3 is TGTGCCAGCAGTTACACGGGACTAGCTAACTATGGCTACACCTTC. Its protein is CASSYTGLANYGYTF.

The CDR3 here is CASSLSGQGSYNEQFF. The CDR3 bases are TGTGCCAGCAGTTTATCGGGTCAGGGCTCCTACAATGAGCAGTTCTTC. This chain joins TRBV27 and TRBJ2-1; D may be TRBD1 (5 bases). The germline V and J ends were trimmed by 0 bases and 0 bases, with 9 bases remaining between them. In germline, CDR1 is MNHEY, CDR2 SMNVEV (reference sequence). This CDR3 comprises 16 residues.

This clone was observed a handful of times. The identical CDR3 is also encoded by other nucleotide sequences in the sample. DNA for the CDR3: TGTGCCAGCAGCCCTTTATTGAACACTGAAGCTTTCTTT. The encoded protein is CASSPLLNTEAFF. V usage is TRBV5-5 and J usage is TRBJ1-1; D call uncertain. Looked up from germline, CDR1 is SGHKS and CDR2 is YYEKEE (reference sequence). V was trimmed by 4 bases and J by 0 bases, leaving 7 bases between them. There are 13 residues in the CDR3.

The rearrangement links TRBV3-1 (or the pseudogene TRBV3-2) to TRBJ1-1; TRBD1 matches at 9 bases. J gave up 5 bases and V 4 bases, and 5 bases lay outside the gene matches. Per germline, CDR1 LGHDT and CDR2 YNNKEL (reference sequence). This CDR3 has 14 amino acids. In DNA form, the CDR3 reads TGTGCCAGCAGCCGGACAGGGGTGGAAACTGAAGCTTTCTTT. Translation gives CASSRTGVETEAFF.

The V and J genes are TRBV2 and TRBJ1-5; D may be TRBD1 (5 bases). CDR1 is SNHLY and CDR2 is FYNNEI in the germline V gene. The germline V and J ends were trimmed by 2 bases and 3 bases, with 11 bases remaining between them. The CDR3 contains 15 residues. The DNA for the CDR3 is TGTGCCAGCAGTGAATTCACAGGATACAATCAGCCCCAGCATTTT. Translated: CASSEFTGYNQPQHF.

This chain links TRBV5-1 with TRBJ1-1; tentative D call: TRBD1 (5 bases). Trimming took 0 bases from V and 5 from J, leaving 11 bases between them. Germline V gene lookup returns CDR1 SGHRS and CDR2 YFSETQ. This CDR3 has 14 residues. CDR3 in amino acids: CASSLGRGLTEAFF. As DNA, the CDR3 is TGCGCCAGCAGCTTGGGTAGGGGATTAACTGAAGCTTTCTTT.

The chain links TRBV4-1 to TRBJ2-6; D is uncertain. Germline V gene lookup returns CDR1 MGHRA and CDR2 YSYEKL. Trimming shortened V by 0 bases and J by 0 bases, and 6 bases separated the two germline ends. CDR3 length: 16 residues. The CDR3 protein is CASSQEHRSGANVLTF. In DNA form, the CDR3 reads TGCGCCAGCAGCCAAGAACATCGCTCTGGGGCCAACGTCCTGACTTTC.

Only one count was recorded for this clone. CDR3 DNA: TGTGCCAGCAGCGTAGCTAGCACAGATACGCAGTATTTT. Protein: CASSVASTDTQYF. V gene TRBV9 combines with J gene TRBJ2-3; D not resolved. Trimming left V 0 bases short and J 0 bases short, with 2 bases between. The CDR3 totals 13 residues. Per germline, CDR1 SGDLS and CDR2 YYNGEE.

Many counts were recorded for this clone. The V gene is TRBV15, the J gene TRBJ2-7; D gene ambiguous. V lost 1 base and J 8 bases, leaving 12 bases between the germline ends. Germline CDR1 and CDR2: LNHNV and YYDKDF (reference sequence). The CDR3 length is 13 residues. CDR3: CATSRATRSQQYF. The CDR3 nucleotides read TGTGCCACCAGCAGAGCAACCAGGTCCCAGCAGTACTTC.

The V gene is TRBV5-1, the J gene TRBJ1-2, with a possible D match to TRBD1 (6 bases). Per the germline V gene, CDR1 is SGHRS and CDR2 is YFSETQ. The V end was cut by 4 bases, the J end by 6 bases, with 13 bases between. The length of the CDR3 is 13 residues. The CDR3 protein is CASSLGQENGYTF. CDR3 nucleotide sequence: TGCGCCAGCAGCCTGGGACAAGAGAATGGCTACACCTTC.

The chain has TRBV21-1 and TRBJ2-7; no DNA check was done on the table's D call, TRBD1. TRBV21-1 is a pseudogene segment. There are 14 residues in the CDR3. The CDR3 here is CASSSGQDSYEQYF. For the CDR3, the DNA is TGTGCCAGCAGCAGTGGACAGGATTCCTACGAGCAGTACTTC.

V and J are TRBV15 and TRBJ1-3; the D gene is possibly TRBD1 (5 bases). Germline CDR1 is LNHNV and CDR2 is YYDKDF (reference sequence). V lost 1 base and J lost 4, with 11 bases in between. The length of the CDR3 is 15 residues. The DNA of the CDR3 is TGTGCCACCAGCAGAGGCCGCGGGGCAGGAAACACCATATATTTT. Encoded protein: CATSRGRGAGNTIYF.

V and J are TRBV7-2 and TRBJ2-2, with D uncertain. Germline V gene sequence: CDR1 SGHTA, CDR2 FQGNSA. V lost 6 bases and J 4 bases, leaving 12 bases between the germline ends. The CDR3 consists of 14 residues. The CDR3, as DNA: TGTGCCAGCAGACCCGGAGACCCCACCGGGGAGCTGTTTTTT. It yields the protein CASRPGDPTGELFF.

This chain uses TRBV5-1 with TRBJ1-1; 10 nucleotides align to TRBD1. The V and J ends lost 4 bases and 3 bases, in that order; junction bases with no gene match: 15. This CDR3 has 18 amino acids. From germline, CDR1 is SGHRS and CDR2 YFSETQ. In DNA form, the CDR3 reads TGCGCCAGCAGCCCCCATCCGGGACAGGGGCGAATGGACACTGAAGCTTTCTTT. Translating it yields CASSPHPGQGRMDTEAFF. The full variable domain, its missing parts supplied by reference TRBV5-1 and TRBJ1-1, is KAGVTQTPRYLIKTRGQQVTLSCSPISGHRSVSWYQQTPGQGLQFLFEYFSETQRNKGNFPGRFSGRQFSNSRSEMNVSTLELGDSALYLCASSPHPGQGRMDTEAFFGQGTRLTVV.

The V call is TRBV7-3, the J call TRBJ1-2; D gene unclear. V gave up 5 bases and J gave up 4 bases, with 17 bases separating them. The CDR3 extends over 15 amino acids. Looked up from germline, CDR1 is SGHTA and CDR2 is FQGTGA. The CDR3 spells CASSAQPENSYGYTF. The CDR3 DNA is TGTGCCAGCAGCGCCCAACCCGAGAATAGCTATGGCTACACCTTC.

The J gene is TRBJ2-1, the V gene TRBV23-1; D not resolved. TRBV23-1 is identified as an open reading frame with a role that is uncertain. Trimming stripped 0 bases from V and 8 bases from J, with 11 bases between. CDR3 length: 14 amino acids. CDR3 in DNA: TGCGCCAGCAGTCAATCTCCACGAGGAGATGAGCAGTTCTTC. Translation gives CASSQSPRGDEQFF.

About this clone: Other DNA sequences of this sample code for an identical CDR3. The V and J genes are TRBV5-1 and TRBJ1-4; possibly TRBD1 for D (6 bases). The germline V gene has CDR1 SGHRS and CDR2 YFSETQ. CDR3 length: 15 residues. The V end lost 0 bases, the J end lost 6 bases, and 12 bases lay between the germline ends. CDR3 DNA sequence: TGCGCCAGCAGCTTGGGAACAGGGAGATATGAAAAACTGTTTTTT. It codes for CASSLGTGRYEKLFF.

The chain is built from TRBV6-2 or TRBV6-3 and TRBJ2-5; a possible D gene is TRBD1 (6 bases). Germline loops: CDR1 MNHEY, CDR2 SVGEGT. This CDR3 is 17 amino acids long. V lost 2 bases to trimming and J lost 1 base, with 17 bases between them. The CDR3 DNA reads as TGTGCCAGCAGTTACAAGAGAAGGACAGCCCTCCAAGAGACCCAGTACTTC. Its translation is CASSYKRRTALQETQYF.

The J gene is TRBJ2-2, the V gene TRBV10-3; TRBD1 agrees at 7 bases. The junction had 8 bases not matched to a gene; V was cut back by 6 bases and J by 1 base. CDR1 and CDR2 from the germline V gene are ENHRY and SYGVKD. CDR3 length: 16 residues. CDR3 DNA sequence: TGTGCCATCAGCTCTGACAGGGCACAGAACACCGGGGAGCTGTTTTTT. Its protein is CAISSDRAQNTGELFF.

The rearrangement uses TRBV5-6 and TRBJ2-7; 8 nucleotides agree with TRBD2. Germline V CDR1 and CDR2: SGHDT, YYEEEE. The ends lost 2 bases at V and 2 bases at J; junction bases unmatched: 3. CDR3 size: 14 residues. CDR3 protein: CASSFLAGPYEQYF. The DNA of the CDR3 is TGTGCCAGCAGCTTCTTAGCGGGGCCCTACGAGCAGTACTTC.

The V gene is TRBV4-1, the J gene TRBJ1-1; 10 bases fit TRBD1. CDR3 length equals 15 residues. The germline V gene has CDR1 MGHRA and CDR2 YSYEKL. V was clipped by 4 bases and J by 0 bases; unmatched bases: 2. The CDR3 protein is CASSPGQGMNTEAFF. Here the CDR3 DNA reads TGCGCCAGCAGCCCGGGACAGGGGATGAACACTGAAGCTTTCTTT.

This clone has more than one count but fewer than ten. The chain employs TRBV4-1 and TRBJ1-1, with D possibly being TRBD1 (5 bases). There are 14 residues in the CDR3. Germline loops: CDR1 MGHRA, CDR2 YSYEKL. The V end lost 3 bases, the J end lost 5 bases, and 13 bases lay between the germline ends. CDR3 nucleotides: TGCGCCAGCAGCCAGGCAGGGTGGGTTACTGAAGCTTTCTTT. The encoded protein is CASSQAGWVTEAFF.